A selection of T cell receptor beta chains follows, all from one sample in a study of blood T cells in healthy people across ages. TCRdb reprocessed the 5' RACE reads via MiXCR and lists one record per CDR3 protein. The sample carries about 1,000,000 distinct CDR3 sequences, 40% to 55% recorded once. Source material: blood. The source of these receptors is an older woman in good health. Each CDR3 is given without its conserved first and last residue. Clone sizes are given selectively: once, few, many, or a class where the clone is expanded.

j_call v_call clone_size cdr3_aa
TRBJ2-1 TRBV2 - ASSGDRLASETQF
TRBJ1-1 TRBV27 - ASCPKAF
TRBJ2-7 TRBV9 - ASSAREGTYEQY
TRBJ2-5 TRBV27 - ASSLGRQRAEEQY
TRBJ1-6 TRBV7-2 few ASSFSGSSPLH
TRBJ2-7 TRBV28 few ASSPGDRLAYEQY
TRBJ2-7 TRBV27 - ASSSHAGGSSYEQY
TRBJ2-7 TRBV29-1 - SVERDRGRGSSYEQY
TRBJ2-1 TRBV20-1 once SAPKAGTSGGFSYNEQF
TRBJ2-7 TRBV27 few ASSLYNSYEQY